This T cell receptor (beta chain) was obtained from a study of STAT5B mutations in CD4+ large granular lymphocyte leukemia. Study-wide results and limits: CD4-sorted patient repertoires seemed more clonal than healthy CD4+ repertoires.

About this clone: Its antigen is still unknown.

Clones were sequenced by immunoSEQ multiplex PCR, and TCRdb holds only the in-frame ones, with some missing. The repertoire consists of 25,000 to 35,000 clones, with around four fifths occurring once and the leading ten covering approximately 6.2%. The CDR3 is made up of 17 amino acids. CDR1 and CDR2 (germline): SGHVS, FNYEAQ. V shed 1 base, J shed 5 bases, and the junction held 9 bases outside the gene matches. The sequence came from a human donor in good health. The chain combines TRBV7-6 with TRBJ2-5; 11 bases are a match to TRBD2. Sequencing input: CD4+ T cells from blood buffy coats. The CDR3 reads CASSLGALAGGRETQYF. Here the CDR3 DNA reads TGTGCCAGCAGCTTAGGAGCCCTAGCGGGGGGCAGGGAGACCCAGTACTTC.